This T cell receptor (beta chain) was found in a study of T-cell reconstitution after alpha-beta-depleted transplantation in children. Germline V gene data show CDR1 as SGHRS and CDR2 as YFSETQ. The CDR3 contains 16 residues. V lost 0 bases, J lost 0 bases, and 10 bases lay in between. Unique molecular identifiers were incorporated during preparation of the TCRbeta library. Via MiXCR, TCRdb re-called the PCR reads, giving one row per CDR3 protein. The profile shows about 580,000 distinct CDR3 sequences, approximately 30% of them singletons. Source: PBMCs, taken before TCRalphabeta/CD19-depleted stem cell transplant. The receptor's source is a boy under two years old with Wiskott-Aldrich syndrome, due to receive a stem cell transplant. The chain carries TRBV5-1 and TRBJ2-1, with unresolved D. CDR3 in amino acids: CASSLARKSSYNEQFF. As DNA, the CDR3 is TGCGCCAGCAGCTTGGCCCGCAAAAGCTCCTACAATGAGCAGTTCTTC.